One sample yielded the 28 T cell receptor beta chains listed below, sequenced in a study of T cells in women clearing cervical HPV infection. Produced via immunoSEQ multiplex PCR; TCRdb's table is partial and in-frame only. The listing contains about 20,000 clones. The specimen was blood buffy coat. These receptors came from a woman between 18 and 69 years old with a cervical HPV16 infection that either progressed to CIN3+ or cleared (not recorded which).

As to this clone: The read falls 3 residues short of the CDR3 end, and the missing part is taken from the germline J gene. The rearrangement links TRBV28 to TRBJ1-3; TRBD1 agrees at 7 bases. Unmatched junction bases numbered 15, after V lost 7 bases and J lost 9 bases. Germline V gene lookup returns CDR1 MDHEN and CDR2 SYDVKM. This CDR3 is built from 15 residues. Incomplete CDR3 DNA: TGTGCCAGCACAGCCCCGGGCACCCAGGGGGGCACC. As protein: CASTAPGTQGGT. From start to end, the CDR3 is CASTAPGTQGGTIYF.

The part of the CDR3 DNA that was read is TGTGCCAGTGGATGGGCAGTACAAAACATC. Translated, it gives CASGWAVQNI. From start to end, the CDR3 is CASGWAVQNIYTF. The chain couples TRBV19 to TRBJ1-2; D unresolved. The read stops 3 residues short of the end of the CDR3; the missing end is completed from the germline J gene. The CDR3 sequence is 13 residues long. From germline, CDR1 is LNHDA and CDR2 SQIVND (reference sequence).

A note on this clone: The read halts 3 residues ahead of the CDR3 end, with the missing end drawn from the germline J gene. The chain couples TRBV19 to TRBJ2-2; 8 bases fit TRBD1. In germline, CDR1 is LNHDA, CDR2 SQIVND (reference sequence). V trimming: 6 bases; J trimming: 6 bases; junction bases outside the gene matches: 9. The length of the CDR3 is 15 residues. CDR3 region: CASRTWTGISGELFF. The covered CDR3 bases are TGTGCCAGTAGGACATGGACAGGGATATCCGGGGAG.

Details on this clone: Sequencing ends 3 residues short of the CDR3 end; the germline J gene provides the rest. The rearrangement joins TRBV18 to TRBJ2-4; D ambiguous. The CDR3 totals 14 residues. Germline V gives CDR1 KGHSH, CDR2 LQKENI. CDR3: CASSRPGGNYGQYF. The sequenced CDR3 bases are TGTGCCAGCTCACGACCAGGTGGTAACTATGGT.

Incomplete CDR3 DNA: TGTGCCAGCAGCTTAGTCGGGTTGGAGACG. Translating gives CASSLVGLET. The full CDR3 protein is CASSLVGLETQYF. The chain combines TRBV7-2 with TRBJ2-3; no firm D call. The CDR3 end is not reached by the read, which stops 3 residues before it; the germline J gene fills it in. This CDR3 is built from 13 residues. Germline assignment: CDR1 SGHTA and CDR2 FQGNSA.

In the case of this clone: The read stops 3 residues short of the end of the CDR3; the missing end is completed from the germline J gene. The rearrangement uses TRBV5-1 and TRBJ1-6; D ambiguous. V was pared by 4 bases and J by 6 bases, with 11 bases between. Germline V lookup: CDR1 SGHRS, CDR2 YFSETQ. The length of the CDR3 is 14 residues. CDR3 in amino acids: CASSRAGINSPLHF. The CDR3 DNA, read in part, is TGCGCCAGCAGCCGTGCTGGCATTAATTCACCC.

The CDR3 reads CSVDREGQPQHF. The CDR3 bases that were read are TGCAGTGTCGACAGGGAAGGGCAGCCC. The V call is TRBV20-1, the J call TRBJ1-5; the match to TRBD1 covers 7 bases. The observed sequence ends 3 residues before the CDR3 terminus, with the missing tail filled in from the germline J gene. V lost 7 bases, J lost 7 bases, and 7 bases stayed unmatched. Germline assignment: CDR1 DFQATT and CDR2 SNEGSKA (reference sequence). This CDR3 is built from 12 residues.

CDR3 in amino acids: CASSGDRDYGYTF. The part of the CDR3 DNA that was read is TGTGCCAGCAGTGGGGACAGGGACTATGGC. The chain uses TRBV6-1 and TRBJ1-2, with TRBD1 matching 9 bases. Read sequence stops 3 residues before the CDR3 end, and the germline J gene provides the missing end. Germline V gene lookup returns CDR1 MNHNS and CDR2 SASEGT. The CDR3 sequence is 13 residues long. The V and J ends lost 4 bases and 3 bases, in that order; junction bases with no gene match: 0.

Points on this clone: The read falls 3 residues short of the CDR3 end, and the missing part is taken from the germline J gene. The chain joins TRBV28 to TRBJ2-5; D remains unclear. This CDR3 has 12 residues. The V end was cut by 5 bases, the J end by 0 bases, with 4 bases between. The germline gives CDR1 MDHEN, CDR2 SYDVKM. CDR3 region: CASSPYQETQYF. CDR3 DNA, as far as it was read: TGTGCCAGCAGTCCGTACCAAGAGACC.

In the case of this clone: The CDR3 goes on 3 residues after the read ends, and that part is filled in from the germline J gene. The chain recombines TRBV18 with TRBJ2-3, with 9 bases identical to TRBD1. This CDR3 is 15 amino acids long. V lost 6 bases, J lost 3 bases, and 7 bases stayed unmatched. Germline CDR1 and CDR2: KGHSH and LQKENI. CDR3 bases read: TGTGCCAGCTCCCCGGGACAGGGAGTGACAGATACG. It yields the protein CASSPGQGVTDT. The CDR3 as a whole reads CASSPGQGVTDTQYF.

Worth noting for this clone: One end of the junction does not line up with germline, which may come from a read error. CDR3 residues: CASSIRRPTGTQYF. CDR3 DNA (partial): TGTGCCAGTAGTATAAGGAGGCCTACAGGTACG. This chain joins TRBV19 and TRBJ2-3; D is tentatively TRBD1 or TRBD2 (5 bases each). The CDR3 end is not reached by the read, which stops 3 residues before it; the germline J gene fills it in. This CDR3 comprises 14 residues. Germline-derived CDR1 and CDR2 are LNHDA and SQIVND (reference sequence).

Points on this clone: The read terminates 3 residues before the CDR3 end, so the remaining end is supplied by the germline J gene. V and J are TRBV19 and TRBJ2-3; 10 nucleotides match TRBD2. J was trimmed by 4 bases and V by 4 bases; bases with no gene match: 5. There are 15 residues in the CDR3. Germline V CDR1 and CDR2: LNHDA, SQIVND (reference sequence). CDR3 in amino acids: CASSTSGSGPDTQYF. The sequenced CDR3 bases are TGTGCCAGTAGTACTAGCGGGAGCGGGCCAGATACG.

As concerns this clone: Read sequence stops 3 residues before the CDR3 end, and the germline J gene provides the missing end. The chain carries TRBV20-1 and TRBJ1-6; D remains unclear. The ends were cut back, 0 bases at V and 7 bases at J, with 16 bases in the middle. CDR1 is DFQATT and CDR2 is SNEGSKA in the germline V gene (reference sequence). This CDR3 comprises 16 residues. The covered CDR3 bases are TGCAGTGCTAGAGACCCTAACGTAGGGCAAAATTCACCC. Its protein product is CSARDPNVGQNSP. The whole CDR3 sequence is CSARDPNVGQNSPLHF.

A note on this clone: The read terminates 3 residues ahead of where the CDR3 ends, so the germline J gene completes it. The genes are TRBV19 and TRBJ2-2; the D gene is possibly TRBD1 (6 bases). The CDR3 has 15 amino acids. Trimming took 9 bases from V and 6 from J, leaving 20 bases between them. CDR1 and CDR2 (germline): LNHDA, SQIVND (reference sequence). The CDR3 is CASGDRQQGPGELFF. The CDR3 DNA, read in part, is TGTGCCAGCGGTGACCGCCAACAGGGTCCCGGGGAG. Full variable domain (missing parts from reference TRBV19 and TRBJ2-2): DGGITQSPKYLFRKEGQNVTLSCEQNLNHDAMYWYRQDPGQGLRLIYYSQIVNDFQKGDIAEGYSVSREKKESFPLTVTSAQKNPTAFYLCASGDRQQGPGELFFGEGSRLTVL.

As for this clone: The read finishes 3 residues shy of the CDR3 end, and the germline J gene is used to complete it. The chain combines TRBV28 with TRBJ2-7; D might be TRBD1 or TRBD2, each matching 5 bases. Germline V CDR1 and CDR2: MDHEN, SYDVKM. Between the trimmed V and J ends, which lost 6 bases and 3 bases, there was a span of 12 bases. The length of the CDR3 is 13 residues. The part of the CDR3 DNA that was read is TGTGCCAGCAGCACCGAGAGGGGCTACGAG. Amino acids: CASSTERGYE. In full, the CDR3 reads CASSTERGYEQYF.

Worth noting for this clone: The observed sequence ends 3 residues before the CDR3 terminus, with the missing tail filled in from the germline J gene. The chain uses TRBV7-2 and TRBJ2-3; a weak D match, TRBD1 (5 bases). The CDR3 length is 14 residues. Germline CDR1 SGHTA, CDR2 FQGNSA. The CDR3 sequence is CASSDRNSNQPQYF. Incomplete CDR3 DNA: TGTGCCAGCAGCGACAGAAATAGCAATCAGCCG.

CDR3 DNA (partial): TGTGCCAGCAGTGAAGCGCTTGGGGCATCTCAGCCC. It translates to CASSEALGASQP. The CDR3 in full is CASSEALGASQPQHF. V gene TRBV6-1 combines with J gene TRBJ1-5; tentative D call: TRBD1 (5 bases). Read sequence stops 3 residues before the CDR3 end, and the germline J gene provides the missing end. The V and J ends lost 0 bases and 6 bases respectively, with 12 bases between them. Germline V CDR1 and CDR2: MNHNS, SASEGT. The CDR3 has 15 amino acids.

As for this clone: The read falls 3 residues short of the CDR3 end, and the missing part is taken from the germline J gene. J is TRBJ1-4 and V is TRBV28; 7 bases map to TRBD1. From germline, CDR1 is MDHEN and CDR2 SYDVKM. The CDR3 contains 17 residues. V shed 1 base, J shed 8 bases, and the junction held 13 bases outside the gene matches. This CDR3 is CASSLSALGQVGEKLFF. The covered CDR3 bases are TGTGCCAGCAGTTTATCCGCCCTCGGACAGGTGGGGGAAAAA.

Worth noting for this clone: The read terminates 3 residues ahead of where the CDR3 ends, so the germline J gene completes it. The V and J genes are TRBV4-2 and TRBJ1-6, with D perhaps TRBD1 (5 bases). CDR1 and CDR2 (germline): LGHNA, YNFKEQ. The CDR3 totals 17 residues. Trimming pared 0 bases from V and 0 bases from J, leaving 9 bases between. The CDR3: CASSQDRDSSYNSPLHF. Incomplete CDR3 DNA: TGTGCCAGCAGCCAAGATAGAGACAGCTCCTATAATTCACCC.

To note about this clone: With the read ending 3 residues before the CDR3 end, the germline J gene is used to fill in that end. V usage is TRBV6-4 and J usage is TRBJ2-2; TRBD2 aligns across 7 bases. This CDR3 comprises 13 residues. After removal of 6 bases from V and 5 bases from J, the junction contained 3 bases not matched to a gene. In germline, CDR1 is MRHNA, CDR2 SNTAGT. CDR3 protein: CASRAGRTGELFF. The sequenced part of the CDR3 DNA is TGTGCCAGCAGAGCGGGGAGAACCGGGGAG.

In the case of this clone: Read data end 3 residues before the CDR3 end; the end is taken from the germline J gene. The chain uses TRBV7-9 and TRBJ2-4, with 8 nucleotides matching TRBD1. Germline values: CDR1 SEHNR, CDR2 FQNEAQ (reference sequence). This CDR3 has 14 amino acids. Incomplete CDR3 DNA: TGTGCCAGCAGCTCACCTCAGGGGGCGCGGGGT. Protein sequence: CASSSPQGARG. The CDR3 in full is CASSSPQGARGQYF.

CDR3 region: CASSSNSGANVLTF. The sequenced part of the CDR3 DNA is TGTGCCAGCAGCTCAAATTCTGGGGCCAACGTC. The chain carries TRBV13 and TRBJ2-6; D remains unclear. The read stops 3 residues short of the end of the CDR3; the missing end is completed from the germline J gene. Germline loops: CDR1 PRHDT, CDR2 FYEKMQ (reference sequence). Trimming removed 4 bases at V and 1 base at J, with 5 bases between. The CDR3 runs 14 residues.

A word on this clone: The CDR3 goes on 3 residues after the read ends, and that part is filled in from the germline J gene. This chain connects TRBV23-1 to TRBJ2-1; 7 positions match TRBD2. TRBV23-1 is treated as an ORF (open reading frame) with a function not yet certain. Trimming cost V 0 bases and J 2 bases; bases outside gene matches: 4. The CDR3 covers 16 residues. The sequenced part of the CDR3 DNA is TGCGCCAGCAGTCAATCCGGGGGGAAAACCTACAATGAG. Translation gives CASSQSGGKTYNE. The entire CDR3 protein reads CASSQSGGKTYNEQFF.

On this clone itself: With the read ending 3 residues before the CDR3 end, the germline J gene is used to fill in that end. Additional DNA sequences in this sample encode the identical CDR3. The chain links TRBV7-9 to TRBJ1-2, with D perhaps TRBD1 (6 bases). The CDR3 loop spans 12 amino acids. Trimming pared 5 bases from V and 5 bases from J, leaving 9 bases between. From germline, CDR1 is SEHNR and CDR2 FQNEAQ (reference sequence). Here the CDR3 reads CASSTGQYGYTF. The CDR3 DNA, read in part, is TGTGCCAGCAGCACAGGACAGTATGGC.

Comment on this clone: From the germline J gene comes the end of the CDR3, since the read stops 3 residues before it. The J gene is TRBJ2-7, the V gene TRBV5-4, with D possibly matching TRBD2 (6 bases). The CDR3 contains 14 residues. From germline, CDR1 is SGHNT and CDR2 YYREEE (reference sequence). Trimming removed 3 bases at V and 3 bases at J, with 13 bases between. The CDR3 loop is CASSSGLGIYEQYF. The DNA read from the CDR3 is TGTGCCAGCAGCTCGGGACTGGGAATCTACGAG. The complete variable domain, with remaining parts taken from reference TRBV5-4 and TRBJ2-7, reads ETGVTQSPTHLIKTRGQQVTLRCSSQSGHNTVSWYQQALGQGPQFIFQYYREEENGRGNFPPRFSGLQFPNYSSELNVNALELDDSALYLCASSSGLGIYEQYFGPGTRLTVT.

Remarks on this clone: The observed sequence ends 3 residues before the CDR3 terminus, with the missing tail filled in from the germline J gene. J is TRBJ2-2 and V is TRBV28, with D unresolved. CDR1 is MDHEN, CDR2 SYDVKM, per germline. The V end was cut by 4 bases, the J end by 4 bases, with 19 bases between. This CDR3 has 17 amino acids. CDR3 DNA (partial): TGTGCCAGCAGTTCCCCCCACGCTCGGTCAAGCACCGGGGAG. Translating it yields CASSSPHARSSTGE. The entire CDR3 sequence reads CASSSPHARSSTGELFF.

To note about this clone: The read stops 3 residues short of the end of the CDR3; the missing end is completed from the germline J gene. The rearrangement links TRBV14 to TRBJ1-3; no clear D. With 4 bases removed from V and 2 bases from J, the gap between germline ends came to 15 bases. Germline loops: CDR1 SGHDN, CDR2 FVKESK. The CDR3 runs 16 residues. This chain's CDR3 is CASSPRFLRAGNTIYF. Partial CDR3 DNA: TGTGCCAGCAGCCCCAGATTCCTCCGGGCTGGAAACACC.

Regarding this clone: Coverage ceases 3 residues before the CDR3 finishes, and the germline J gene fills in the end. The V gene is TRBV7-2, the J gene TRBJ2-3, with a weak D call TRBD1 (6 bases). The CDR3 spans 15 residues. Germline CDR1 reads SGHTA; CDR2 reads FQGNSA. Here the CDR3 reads CASSWGRRGLKTQYF. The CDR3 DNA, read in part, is TGTGCCAGCAGCTGGGGGCGTCGGGGTTTGAAGACG. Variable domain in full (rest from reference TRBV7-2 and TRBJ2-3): GAGVSQSPSNKVTEKGKDVELRCDPISGHTALYWYRQSLGQGLEFLIYFQGNSAPDKSGLPSDRFSAERTGGSVSTLTIQRTQQEDSAVYLCASSWGRRGLKTQYFGPGTRLTVL.